These 3 T cell receptor beta chains came from one sample sequenced in a study of response to subunit inactivated influenza vaccine. MiXCR, applied by TCRdb to the RT-PCR reads, yields one record per CDR3 protein. The sample has 500,000 to 600,000 distinct CDR3 sequences, roughly 15% seen once. The sequencing used PBMCs from blood, collected 11 to 12 days after vaccination. The receptors were gathered from a man between 50 and 59 years old who received an inactivated influenza vaccine.

CDR3 sequence (DNA): TGTGCCAGCAGCTTAATGCAGACTAGCAATCAGCCCCAGCATTTT. Translation gives CASSLMQTSNQPQHF. This chain uses TRBV7-2 with TRBJ1-5; D unclear. Germline V lookup: CDR1 SGHTA, CDR2 FQGNSA. The CDR3 spans 15 residues. Trimming took off 2 bases at V and 0 bases at J, with 8 bases between the two ends.

This clonotype has a handful of counts. This chain connects TRBV10-3 to TRBJ1-1, with 10 bases identical to TRBD1. The CDR3 loop spans 14 amino acids. V was pared by 2 bases and J by 7 bases, with 4 bases of the junction left unmatched. Germline CDR1 is ENHRY and CDR2 is SYGVKD. The CDR3 bases are TGTGCCATCAGTGAGCCGGGACAGGGGATTGAAGCTTTCTTT. Residues: CAISEPGQGIEAFF.

This sequence joins TRBV29-1 and TRBJ2-1; 11 nucleotides match TRBD2. The CDR3 extends over 15 amino acids. Germline assignment: CDR1 SQVTM and CDR2 ANQGSEA. Trimming cost V 1 base and J 4 bases; bases outside gene matches: 3. DNA of the CDR3: TGCAGCGTTGAAGGACTAGCGGGACGATACAATGAGCAGTTCTTC. Translated: CSVEGLAGRYNEQFF.